The 3 T cell receptor beta chains below were found in one sample sequenced in a study of blood T cell repertoires in COVID-19. Here immunoSEQ multiplex PCR was the method, and the copy in TCRdb shows in-frame clones only, minus some. In the table there are more than 150,000 clones, around 84% of which are singletons. The source material was peripheral blood. These receptors all stem from a man aged 25-45 years with active or convalescent COVID-19.

The chain recombines TRBV6-5 with TRBJ1-2; 9 bases line up with TRBD1. The germline CDR1 and CDR2 sequences are MNHEY and SVGAGI. The length of the CDR3 is 15 residues. The junction had 9 bases not matched to a gene; V was cut back by 6 bases and J by 4 bases. CDR3 sequence: CASSGLTGGAYGYTF. CDR3 DNA sequence: TGTGCCAGCAGCGGACTTACAGGGGGCGCCTATGGCTACACCTTC.

This clone appeared a single time. The V and J genes are TRBV28 and TRBJ1-1; 12 nucleotides line up with TRBD1. The CDR3 consists of 18 residues. The junction had 13 bases not matched to a gene; V was cut back by 3 bases and J by 5 bases. Germline CDR1 reads MDHEN; CDR2 reads SYDVKM. CDR3 sequence reads: CASSFYGTGGRRGTEAFF. The CDR3, as DNA: TGTGCCAGCAGTTTCTATGGGACAGGGGGCCGGAGGGGTACTGAAGCTTTCTTT.

V and J are TRBV24-1 and TRBJ1-2; TRBD1 matches 7 bases. Germline V CDR1 and CDR2: KGHDR, SFDVKD. After removal of 3 bases from V and 4 bases from J, the junction contained 4 bases not matched to a gene. The CDR3 spans 14 residues. The CDR3: CATSDRTGVYGYTF. The CDR3 DNA reads TGTGCCACCAGTGATAGAACAGGGGTCTATGGCTACACCTTC.